A selection of T cell receptor beta chains follows, all from one sample in a study of post-analysis software for immune sequencing data. TCRdb reanalysed the PCR reads using MiXCR and keeps one entry per CDR3 protein. The profile covers about 820,000 distinct CDR3 sequences, with approximately 57% appearing a single time and approximately 4.2% taken by the ten largest. The sequencing input was blood. Every receptor here comes from a girl aged 5 to 17 with multiple sclerosis. CDR3s leave out the opening cysteine and the closing phenylalanine or tryptophan. Part of the rows lack a size; the others show once, few, many or a class for expanded clones.

>NA|TRBV20-1|TRBJ2-3|11
SARGDLTDTQY
>NA|TRBV7-6|TRBJ2-1|13
ASSLIGVSYNEQF
>few|TRBV6-6|TRBJ2-4|11
ASSKRAGNIQY
>NA|TRBV5-1|TRBJ1-2|11
ASTDRGNYGYT
>few|TRBV20-1|TRBJ2-5|11
SARSSNLETQY
>NA|TRBV4-2|TRBJ2-1|14
ASSQQGTSDYNEQF
>NA|TRBV5-1|TRBJ2-5|12
ASSLSTSQETQY
>NA|TRBV9|TRBJ2-7|13
ASNGQLSGAYEQY
>NA|TRBV3-1|TRBJ2-3|12
ASSRREGTDTQY
>few|TRBV7-2|TRBJ2-7|12
ASSSPGGGYEQY
>NA|TRBV3-1|NA|14
ASSQVWQGPRETQY
>NA|TRBV29-1|NA|13
SVLSDRVSYNEQY
>NA|TRBV20-1|TRBJ1-1|12
SATQGEANTEAF
>NA|TRBV4-2|TRBJ2-5|16
ASSQDRLAGDHQETQY
>few|TRBV12-3/TRBV12-4|TRBJ1-6|16
ASSFEASGINYNSPLH
>few|TRBV7-2|TRBJ2-6|15
ASSSLGGGAGANVLT
>few|TRBV18|TRBJ2-1|14
ASSQAGTGTRYEQF
>NA|TRBV29-1|TRBJ2-5|13
SVSRLAGDLETQY
>NA|TRBV10-3|TRBJ2-7|11
AISEPPSETLY
>NA|TRBV7-6|TRBJ2-3|15
ASSLGDGGERTDTQY
>NA|TRBV18|TRBJ2-3|17
ASSPRPVRPGVNTDTQY
>NA|TRBV6-7|TRBJ1-2|13
ASTETGGHRYGYT
>NA|TRBV7-2|TRBJ2-7|17
ASSLVGSPSTKGNYEQY
>few|TRBV10-1|TRBJ2-3|9
ASSEPDTQY
>once|TRBV7-8|TRBJ1-1|13
ASSPTGGVNTEAF
>NA|TRBV5-1|TRBJ2-5|11
ASRLGEARTQY
>NA|TRBV3-1|TRBJ2-3|13
ASSRTELTTDTQY
>NA|TRBV12-3/TRBV12-4|TRBJ2-3|14
ASSPRDRGRADTQY
>NA|TRBV20-1|TRBJ2-1|14
SARVLAHSSYNEQF
>NA|TRBV7-2|TRBJ2-3|13
ASSLRLVGPDTQY
>once|TRBV6-5|TRBJ2-7|12
ASSYSSQGNEQY
>few|TRBV5-6|TRBJ1-6|15
ASSFIVGGLTNSPLH
>few|TRBV11-3|TRBJ2-3|14
ASSHGLSSSTDTQY
>NA|TRBV7-9|TRBJ2-1|13
TSSLGTSEFNEQF
>NA|TRBV20-1|TRBJ1-2|11
SAEVVGSVGYT
>NA|TRBV20-1|TRBJ2-5|13
SAKDGRGKIREQY
>NA|TRBV9|TRBJ2-7|14
ASSVGDRGLRDEQY
>few|TRBV5-1|TRBJ1-5|13
ASSLAGAANQPQH
>NA|TRBV7-9|TRBJ2-5|16
ASSLPHRAGGQQETQY
>few|TRBV29-1|TRBJ2-5|10
SVAQGVETQY
>NA|TRBV7-9|TRBJ1-5|12
ASSLGQKHQPQH
>NA|TRBV12-3/TRBV12-4|TRBJ1-1|11
ASSLPRGTEAF
>NA|TRBV5-1|NA|12
ASSPNRATYEQY
>NA|TRBV3-1|TRBJ2-1|13
ASSQLDRGKGEQF
>NA|TRBV10-3|TRBJ2-3|15
AISIGRARGTTDTQY
>NA|TRBV6-5|TRBJ1-1|13
ASSYSAVLNTEAF
>NA|TRBV20-1|TRBJ1-4|12
SASGGRVNEKLF
>few|TRBV6-4|TRBJ2-1|13
ASSKGQGDYNEQF
>NA|TRBV6-6|TRBJ1-1|12
ASSYSRQAFEAF
>few|TRBV13|TRBJ2-7|12
ASSYRDTDYEQY
>NA|TRBV12-3/TRBV12-4|TRBJ1-5|12
ASSYVRVGQPQH
>NA|TRBV7-3|TRBJ2-3|14
ASSSLTGGGTDTQY
>many|TRBV12-3/TRBV12-4|TRBJ2-1|10
ASSFTRGEQF
>NA|TRBV7-6|TRBJ2-7|12
ASSSRGRAYGQY
>few|TRBV29-1|TRBJ2-7|11
SVVSLAATEQY